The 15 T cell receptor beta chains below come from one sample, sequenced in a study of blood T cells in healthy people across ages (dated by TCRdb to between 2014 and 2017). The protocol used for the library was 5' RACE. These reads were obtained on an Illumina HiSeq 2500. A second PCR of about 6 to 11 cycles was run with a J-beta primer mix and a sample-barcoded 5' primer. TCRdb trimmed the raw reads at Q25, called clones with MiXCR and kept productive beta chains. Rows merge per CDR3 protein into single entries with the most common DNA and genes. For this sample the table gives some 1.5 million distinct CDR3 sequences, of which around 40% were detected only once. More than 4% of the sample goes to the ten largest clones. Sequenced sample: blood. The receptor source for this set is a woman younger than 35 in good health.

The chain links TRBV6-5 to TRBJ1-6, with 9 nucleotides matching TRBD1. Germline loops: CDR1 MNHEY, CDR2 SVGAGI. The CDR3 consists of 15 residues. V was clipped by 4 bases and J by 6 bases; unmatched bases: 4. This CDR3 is CASSSGTGINSPLHF. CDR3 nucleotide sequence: TGTGCCAGCAGTTCTGGGACAGGGATTAATTCACCCCTCCACTTT.

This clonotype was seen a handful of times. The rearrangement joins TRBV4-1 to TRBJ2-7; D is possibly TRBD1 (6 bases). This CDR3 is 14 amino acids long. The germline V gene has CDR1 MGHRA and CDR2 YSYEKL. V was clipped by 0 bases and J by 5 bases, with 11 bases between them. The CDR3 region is CASSQETRGHEQYF. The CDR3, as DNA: TGCGCCAGCAGCCAAGAAACCAGGGGACACGAGCAGTACTTC.

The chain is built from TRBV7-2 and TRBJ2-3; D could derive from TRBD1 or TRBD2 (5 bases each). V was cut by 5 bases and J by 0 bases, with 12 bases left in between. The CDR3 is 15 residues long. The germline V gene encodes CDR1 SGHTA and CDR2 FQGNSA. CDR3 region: CASSANRDSTDTQYF. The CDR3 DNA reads TGTGCCAGCAGCGCAAACCGGGACAGCACAGATACGCAGTATTTT.

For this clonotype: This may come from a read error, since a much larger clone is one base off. CDR3 sequence reads: CASSLTRLEQYF. In DNA form, the CDR3 reads TGTGCCAGCAGCTTAACACGGCTCGAGCAGTACTTC. The chain carries TRBV5-6 and TRBJ2-7; D gene uncertain. V dropped 2 bases and J dropped 6 bases, with 9 bases sitting between them. Germline V gives CDR1 SGHDT, CDR2 YYEEEE. This CDR3 contains 12 residues. The complete variable domain, with remaining parts taken from reference TRBV5-6 and TRBJ2-7, reads DAGVTQSPTHLIKTRGQQVTLRCSPKSGHDTVSWYQQALGQGPQFIFQYYEEEERQRGNFPDRFSGHQFPNYSSELNVNALLLGDSALYLCASSLTRLEQYFGPGTRLTVT.

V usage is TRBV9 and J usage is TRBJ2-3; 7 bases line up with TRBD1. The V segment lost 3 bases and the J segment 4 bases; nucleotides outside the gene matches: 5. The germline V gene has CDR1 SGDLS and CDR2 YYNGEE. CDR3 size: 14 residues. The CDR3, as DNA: TGTGCCAGCAGCGCTACAGGGGTCTCAGATACGCAGTATTTT. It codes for CASSATGVSDTQYF.

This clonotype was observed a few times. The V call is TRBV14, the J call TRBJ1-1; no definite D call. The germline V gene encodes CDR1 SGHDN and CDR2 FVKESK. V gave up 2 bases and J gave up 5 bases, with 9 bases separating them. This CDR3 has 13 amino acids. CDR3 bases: TGTGCCAGCAGCCAAAGGAAAGTGACTGAAGCTTTCTTT. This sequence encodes CASSQRKVTEAFF.

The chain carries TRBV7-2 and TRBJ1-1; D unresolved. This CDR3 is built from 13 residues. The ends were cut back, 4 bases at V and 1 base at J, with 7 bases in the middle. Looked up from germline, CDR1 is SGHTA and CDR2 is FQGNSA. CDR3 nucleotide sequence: TGTGCCAGCAGCTACCGCAAGAACACTGAAGCTTTCTTT. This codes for CASSYRKNTEAFF.

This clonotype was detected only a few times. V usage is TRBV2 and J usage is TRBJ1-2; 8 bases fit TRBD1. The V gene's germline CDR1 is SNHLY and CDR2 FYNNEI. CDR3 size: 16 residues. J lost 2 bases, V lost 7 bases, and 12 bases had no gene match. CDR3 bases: TGTGCCAGCAAGTTGGAGACAGGGGCCCTAAACTATGGCTACACCTTC. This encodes CASKLETGALNYGYTF.

The CDR3 region is CAIAPLGGNYEQYF. CDR3 DNA: TGTGCCATCGCCCCCCTGGGCGGGAACTACGAGCAGTACTTC. J is TRBJ2-7 and V is TRBV10-3, with D possibly being TRBD2 (6 bases). The germline CDR1 and CDR2 sequences are ENHRY and SYGVKD. This CDR3 is built from 14 residues. V was shortened by 8 bases and J by 3 bases, with 17 bases between the two germline ends.

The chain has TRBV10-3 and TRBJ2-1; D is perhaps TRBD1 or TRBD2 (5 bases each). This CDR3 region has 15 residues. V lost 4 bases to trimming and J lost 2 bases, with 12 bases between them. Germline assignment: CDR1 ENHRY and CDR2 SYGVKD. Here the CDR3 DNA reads TGTGCCATCAGTGCCGCCGGGGACCCCTACAATGAGCAGTTCTTC. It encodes CAISAAGDPYNEQFF.

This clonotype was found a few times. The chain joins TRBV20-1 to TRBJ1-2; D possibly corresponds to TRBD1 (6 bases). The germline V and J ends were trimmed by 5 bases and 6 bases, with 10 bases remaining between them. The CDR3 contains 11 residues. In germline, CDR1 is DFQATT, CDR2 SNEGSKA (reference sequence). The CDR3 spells CSAFRTDGYTF. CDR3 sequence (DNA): TGCAGTGCTTTCCGGACAGATGGCTACACCTTC.

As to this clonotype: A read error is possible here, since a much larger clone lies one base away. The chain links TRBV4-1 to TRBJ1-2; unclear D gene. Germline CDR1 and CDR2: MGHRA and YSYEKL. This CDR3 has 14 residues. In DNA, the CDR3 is TGCGCCGGCAGCCAACCCGGGAGAAACTATGGCTACACCTTC. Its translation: CAGSQPGRNYGYTF.

CDR3 nucleotide sequence: TGTGCCAGCAGCTTGGACGGAACACTGGCTGAAGCTTTCTTT. It yields the protein CASSLDGTLAEAFF. V usage is TRBV9 and J usage is TRBJ1-1; D is undetermined. The CDR3 extends over 14 amino acids. The V gene's germline CDR1 is SGDLS and CDR2 YYNGEE. Trimming stripped 4 bases from V and 6 bases from J, with 16 bases between.

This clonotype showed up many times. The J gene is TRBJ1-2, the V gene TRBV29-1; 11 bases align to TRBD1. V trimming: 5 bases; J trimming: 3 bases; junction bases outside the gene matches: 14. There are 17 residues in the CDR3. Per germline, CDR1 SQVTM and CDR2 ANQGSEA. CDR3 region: CSVKGQGGLTGDYGYTF. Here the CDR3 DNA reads TGCAGCGTTAAGGGACAGGGGGGCCTGACGGGGGACTATGGCTACACCTTC.

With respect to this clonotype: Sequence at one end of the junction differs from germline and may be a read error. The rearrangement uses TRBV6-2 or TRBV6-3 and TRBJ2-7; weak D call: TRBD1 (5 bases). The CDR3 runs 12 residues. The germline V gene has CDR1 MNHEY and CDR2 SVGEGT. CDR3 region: CASRDTKYGQYF. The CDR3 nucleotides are TGTGCCAGCAGGGACACCAAATACGGGCAGTACTTC.